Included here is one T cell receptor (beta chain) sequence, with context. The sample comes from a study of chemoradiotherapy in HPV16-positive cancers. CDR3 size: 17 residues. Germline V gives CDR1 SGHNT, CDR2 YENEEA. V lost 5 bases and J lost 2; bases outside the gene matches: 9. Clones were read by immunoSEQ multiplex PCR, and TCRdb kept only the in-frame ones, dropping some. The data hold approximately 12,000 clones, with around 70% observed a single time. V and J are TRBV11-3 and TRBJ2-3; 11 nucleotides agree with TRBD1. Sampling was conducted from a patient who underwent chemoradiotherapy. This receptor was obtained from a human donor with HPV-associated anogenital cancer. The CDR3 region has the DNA TGTGCCAGCAGCACGAGGACAGGGGGCGCAGTCACAGATACGCAGTATTTT. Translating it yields CASSTRTGGAVTDTQYF.